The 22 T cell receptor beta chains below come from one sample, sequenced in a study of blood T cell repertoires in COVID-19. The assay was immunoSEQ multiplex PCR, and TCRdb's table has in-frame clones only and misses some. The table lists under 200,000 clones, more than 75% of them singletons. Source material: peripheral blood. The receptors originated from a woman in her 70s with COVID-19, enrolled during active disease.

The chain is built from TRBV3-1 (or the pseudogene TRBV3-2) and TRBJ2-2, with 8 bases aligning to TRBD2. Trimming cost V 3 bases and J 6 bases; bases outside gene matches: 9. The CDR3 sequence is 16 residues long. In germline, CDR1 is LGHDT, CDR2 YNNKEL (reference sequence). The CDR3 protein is CASSHWAGGNSGELFF. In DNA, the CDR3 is TGTGCCAGCAGCCACTGGGCGGGGGGAAATTCCGGGGAGCTGTTTTTT.

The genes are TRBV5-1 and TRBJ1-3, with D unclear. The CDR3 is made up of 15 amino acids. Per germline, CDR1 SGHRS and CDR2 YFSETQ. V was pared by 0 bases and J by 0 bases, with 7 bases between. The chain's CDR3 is CASSLDMSSGNTIYF. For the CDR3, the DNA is TGCGCCAGCAGCTTGGATATGAGCTCTGGAAACACCATATATTTT.

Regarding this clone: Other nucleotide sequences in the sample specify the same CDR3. CDR3: CASSNSGGAYEQYF. DNA of the CDR3: TGTGCCAGCAGCAATAGCGGGGGGGCCTACGAGCAGTACTTC. The V call is TRBV6-5, the J call TRBJ2-7; 11 nucleotides agree with TRBD2. CDR1 and CDR2 (germline): MNHEY, SVGAGI. V was pared by 6 bases and J by 2 bases, with 3 bases of the junction left unmatched. The CDR3 sequence is 14 residues long.

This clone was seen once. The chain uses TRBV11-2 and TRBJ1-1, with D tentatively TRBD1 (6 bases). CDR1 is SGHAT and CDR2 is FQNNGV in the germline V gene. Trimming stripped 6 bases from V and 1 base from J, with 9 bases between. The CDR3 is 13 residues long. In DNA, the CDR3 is TGTGCCAGCAGGAGACAGGAGAACACTGAAGCTTTCTTT. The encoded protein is CASRRQENTEAFF.

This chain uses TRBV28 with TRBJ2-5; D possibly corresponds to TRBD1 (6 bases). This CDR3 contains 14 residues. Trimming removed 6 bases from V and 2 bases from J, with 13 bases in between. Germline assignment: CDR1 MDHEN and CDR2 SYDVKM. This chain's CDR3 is CASREQGRQETQYF. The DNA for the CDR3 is TGTGCCAGCAGGGAACAGGGTAGGCAAGAGACCCAGTACTTC.

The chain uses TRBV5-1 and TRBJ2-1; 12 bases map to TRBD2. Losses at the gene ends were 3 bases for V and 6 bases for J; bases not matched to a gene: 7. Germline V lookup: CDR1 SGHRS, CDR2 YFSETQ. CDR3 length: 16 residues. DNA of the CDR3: TGCGCCAGCAGCTATTGGACTAGCGGGGTACCCAATGAGCAGTTCTTC. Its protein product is CASSYWTSGVPNEQFF. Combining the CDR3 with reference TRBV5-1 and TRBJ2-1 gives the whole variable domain KAGVTQTPRYLIKTRGQQVTLSCSPISGHRSVSWYQQTPGQGLQFLFEYFSETQRNKGNFPGRFSGRQFSNSRSEMNVSTLELGDSALYLCASSYWTSGVPNEQFFGPGTRLTVL.

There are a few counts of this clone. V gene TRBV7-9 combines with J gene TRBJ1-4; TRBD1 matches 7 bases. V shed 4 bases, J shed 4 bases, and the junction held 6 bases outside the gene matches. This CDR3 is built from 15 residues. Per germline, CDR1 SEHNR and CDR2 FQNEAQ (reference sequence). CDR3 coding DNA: TGTGCCAGCAGCTCCCGACAGGGCGTTAATGAAAAACTGTTTTTT. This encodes CASSSRQGVNEKLFF.

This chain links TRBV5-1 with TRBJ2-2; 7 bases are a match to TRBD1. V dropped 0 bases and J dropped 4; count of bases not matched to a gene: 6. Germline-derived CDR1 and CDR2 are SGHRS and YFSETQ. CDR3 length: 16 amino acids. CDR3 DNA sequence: TGCGCCAGCAGCTTGGGTTTTGCAGGGGGCACCGGGGAGCTGTTTTTT. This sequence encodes CASSLGFAGGTGELFF.

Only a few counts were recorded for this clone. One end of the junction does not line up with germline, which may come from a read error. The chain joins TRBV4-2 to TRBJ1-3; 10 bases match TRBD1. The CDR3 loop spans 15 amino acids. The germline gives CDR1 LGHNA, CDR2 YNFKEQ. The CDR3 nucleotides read TGTGCCAGCAGCCCCCTAGACAGGGGGCCTGGGGGGTATGTCTTT. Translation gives CASSPLDRGPGGYVF.

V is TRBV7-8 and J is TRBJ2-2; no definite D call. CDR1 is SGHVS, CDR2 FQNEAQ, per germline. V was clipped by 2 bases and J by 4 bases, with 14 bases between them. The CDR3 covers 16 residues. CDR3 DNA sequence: TGTGCCAGCAGCTTATTACCAGCGTCGGGCACCGGGGAGCTGTTTTTT. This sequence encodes CASSLLPASGTGELFF.

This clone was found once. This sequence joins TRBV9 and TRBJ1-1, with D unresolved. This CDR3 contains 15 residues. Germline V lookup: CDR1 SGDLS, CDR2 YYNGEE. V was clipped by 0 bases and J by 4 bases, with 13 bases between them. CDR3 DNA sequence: TGTGCCAGCAGCGTAGTGGCGGGGAGTGGCACTGAAGCTTTCTTT. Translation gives CASSVVAGSGTEAFF.

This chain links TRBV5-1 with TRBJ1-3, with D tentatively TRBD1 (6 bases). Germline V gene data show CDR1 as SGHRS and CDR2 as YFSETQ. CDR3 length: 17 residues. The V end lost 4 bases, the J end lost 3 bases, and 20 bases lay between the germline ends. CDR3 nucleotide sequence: TGCGCCAGCAGCCCCCAGGGAGGGGGGCTTCTTGGAAACACCATATATTTT. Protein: CASSPQGGGLLGNTIYF.

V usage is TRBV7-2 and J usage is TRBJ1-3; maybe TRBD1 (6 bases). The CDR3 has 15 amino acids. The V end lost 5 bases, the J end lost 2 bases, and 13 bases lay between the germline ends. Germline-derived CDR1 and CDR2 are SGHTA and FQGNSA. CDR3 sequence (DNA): TGTGCCAGCAGCCCACAGGGTTCCCCTGGAAACACCATATATTTT. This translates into CASSPQGSPGNTIYF. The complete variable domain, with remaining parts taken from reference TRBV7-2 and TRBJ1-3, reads GAGVSQSPSNKVTEKGKDVELRCDPISGHTALYWYRQSLGQGLEFLIYFQGNSAPDKSGLPSDRFSAERTGGSVSTLTIQRTQQEDSAVYLCASSPQGSPGNTIYFGEGSWLTVV.

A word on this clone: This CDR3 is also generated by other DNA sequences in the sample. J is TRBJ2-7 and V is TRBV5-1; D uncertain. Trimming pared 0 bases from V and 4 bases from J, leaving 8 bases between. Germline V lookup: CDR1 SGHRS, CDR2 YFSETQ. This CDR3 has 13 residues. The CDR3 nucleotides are TGCGCCAGCAGCTTGGCCCTAAGTTACGAGCAGTACTTC. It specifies CASSLALSYEQYF.

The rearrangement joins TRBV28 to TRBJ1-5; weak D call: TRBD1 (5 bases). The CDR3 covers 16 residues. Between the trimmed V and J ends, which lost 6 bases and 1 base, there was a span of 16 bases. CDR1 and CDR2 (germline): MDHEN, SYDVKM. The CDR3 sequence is CASSPVVGRSNQPQHF. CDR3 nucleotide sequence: TGTGCCAGCAGCCCTGTTGTGGGGCGAAGCAATCAGCCCCAGCATTTT.

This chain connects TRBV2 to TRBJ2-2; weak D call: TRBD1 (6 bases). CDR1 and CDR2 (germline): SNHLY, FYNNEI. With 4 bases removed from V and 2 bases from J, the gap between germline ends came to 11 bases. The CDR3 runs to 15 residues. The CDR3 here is CASSVAGANTGELFF. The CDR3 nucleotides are TGTGCCAGCAGTGTGGCAGGGGCCAACACCGGGGAGCTGTTTTTT.

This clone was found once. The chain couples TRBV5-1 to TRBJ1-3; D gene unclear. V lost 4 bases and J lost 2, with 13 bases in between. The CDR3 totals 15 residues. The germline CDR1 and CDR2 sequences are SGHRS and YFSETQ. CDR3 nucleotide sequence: TGCGCCAGCAGCGTGGACCCCGCGCCTGGAAACACCATATATTTT. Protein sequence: CASSVDPAPGNTIYF. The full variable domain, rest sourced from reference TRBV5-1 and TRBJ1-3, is KAGVTQTPRYLIKTRGQQVTLSCSPISGHRSVSWYQQTPGQGLQFLFEYFSETQRNKGNFPGRFSGRQFSNSRSEMNVSTLELGDSALYLCASSVDPAPGNTIYFGEGSWLTVV.

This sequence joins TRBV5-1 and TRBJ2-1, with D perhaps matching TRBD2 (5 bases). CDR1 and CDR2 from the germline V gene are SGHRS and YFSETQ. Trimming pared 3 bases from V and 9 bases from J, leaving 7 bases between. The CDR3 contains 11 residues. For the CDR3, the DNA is TGCGCCAGCAGCTGGACTGGTGAGCAGTTCTTC. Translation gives CASSWTGEQFF. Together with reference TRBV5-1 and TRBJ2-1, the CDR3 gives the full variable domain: KAGVTQTPRYLIKTRGQQVTLSCSPISGHRSVSWYQQTPGQGLQFLFEYFSETQRNKGNFPGRFSGRQFSNSRSEMNVSTLELGDSALYLCASSWTGEQFFGPGTRLTVL.

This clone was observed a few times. The DNA for the CDR3 is TGTGCCAGCAGCGCAAGCCACGAGCAGTACTTC. This translates into CASSASHEQYF. The gene calls are TRBV3-1 (or the pseudogene TRBV3-2) and TRBJ2-7; unclear D gene. Germline assignment: CDR1 LGHDT and CDR2 YNNKEL (reference sequence). This CDR3 has 11 amino acids. The V gene lost 5 bases and the J gene lost 5 bases, with 7 bases spanning the gap.

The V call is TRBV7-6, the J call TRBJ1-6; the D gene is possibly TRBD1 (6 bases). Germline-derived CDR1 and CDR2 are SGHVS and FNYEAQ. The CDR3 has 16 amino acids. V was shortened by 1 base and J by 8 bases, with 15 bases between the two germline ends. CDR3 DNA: TGTGCCAGCAGCTTAGATACAGGGTCGGAGTATTCACCCCTCCACTTT. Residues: CASSLDTGSEYSPLHF.

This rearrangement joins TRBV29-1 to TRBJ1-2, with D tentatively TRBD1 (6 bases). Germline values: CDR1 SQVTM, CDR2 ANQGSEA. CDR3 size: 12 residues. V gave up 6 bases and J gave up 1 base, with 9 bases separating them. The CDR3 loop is CSVEGDNYGYTF. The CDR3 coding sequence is TGCAGCGTCGAGGGGGATAACTATGGCTACACCTTC.

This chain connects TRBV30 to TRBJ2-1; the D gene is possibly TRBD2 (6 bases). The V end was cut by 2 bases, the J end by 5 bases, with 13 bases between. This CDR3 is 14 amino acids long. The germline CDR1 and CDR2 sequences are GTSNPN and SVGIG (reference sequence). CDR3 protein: CAWSLWGDDNEQFF. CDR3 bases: TGTGCCTGGAGTTTGTGGGGGGACGACAATGAGCAGTTCTTC.